The sequence of this TCR beta chain was determined in a study of CD8 T cells in ankylosing spondylitis. Points from the study as a whole: Among TCR beta sequences, a motif of eight highly homologous variants appeared characteristic of ankylosing spondylitis blood.

CDR3 length equals 15 residues. CDR1 and CDR2 (germline): SNHLY, FYNNEI. The V end lost 6 bases, the J end lost 2 bases, and 14 bases lay between the germline ends. This clonotype was seen a handful of times. The antigen is not known. TCRdb passed the 5' RACE reads through MiXCR, listing each CDR3 protein once. The table lists approximately 540,000 distinct CDR3 sequences, about 12% of them singletons. Specimen: blood, either unsorted or a sorted T cell fraction (not recorded which). This TCR was sampled from a male donor with ankylosing spondylitis. The chain links TRBV2 to TRBJ1-5, with TRBD1 as a possible D gene (6 bases). Here the CDR3 DNA reads TGTGCCAGCAGCCGGGCGGGGGCCCGCAATCAGCCCCAGCATTTT. As protein: CASSRAGARNQPQHF.